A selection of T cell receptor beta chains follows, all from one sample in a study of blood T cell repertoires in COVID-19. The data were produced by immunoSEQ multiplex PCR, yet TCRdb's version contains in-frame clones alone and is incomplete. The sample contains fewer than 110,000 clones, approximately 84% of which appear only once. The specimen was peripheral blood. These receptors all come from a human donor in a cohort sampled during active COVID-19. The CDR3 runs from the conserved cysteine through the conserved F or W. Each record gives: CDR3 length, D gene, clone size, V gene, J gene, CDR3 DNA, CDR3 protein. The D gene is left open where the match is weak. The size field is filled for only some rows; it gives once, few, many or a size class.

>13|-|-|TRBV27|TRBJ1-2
TGTGCCAGCAGTCCGCCAAGGGGTTATGGCTACACCTTC
CASSPPRGYGYTF
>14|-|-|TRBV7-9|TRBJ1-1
TGTGCCAGCAGGTATACAGGACCGAACACTGAAGCTTTCTTT
CASRYTGPNTEAFF
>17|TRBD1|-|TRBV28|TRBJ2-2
TGTGCCAGTACTACACAAATCCGGGACAGGGTAGGCGGGGAGCTGTTTTTT
CASTTQIRDRVGGELFF
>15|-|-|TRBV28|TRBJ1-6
TGTGCCAGCAGCGCCCTAGACTCGGTGAATTCACCCCTCCACTTT
CASSALDSVNSPLHF
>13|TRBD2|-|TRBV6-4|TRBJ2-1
TGTGCCAGCAGATCTAGCGGGAGTTATGAGCAGTTCTTC
CASRSSGSYEQFF
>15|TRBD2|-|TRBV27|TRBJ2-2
TGTGCCAGCAGTAGTTCTTGGGGGGGGACCGGGGAGCTGTTTTTT
CASSSSWGGTGELFF
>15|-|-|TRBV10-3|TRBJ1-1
TGTGCCATCAGGACTCAAATGCAGGGAGGGACTGAAGCTTTCTTT
CAIRTQMQGGTEAFF
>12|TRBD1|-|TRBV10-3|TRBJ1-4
TGTGCCACCGGACAGGGGGCGCAAAAACTGTTTTTT
CATGQGAQKLFF
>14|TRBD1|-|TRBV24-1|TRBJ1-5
TGTGCCACATCGGGGGGACAGGCCAATCAGCCCCAGCATTTT
CATSGGQANQPQHF
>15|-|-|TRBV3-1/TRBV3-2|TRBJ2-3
TGTGCCAGCAGCCAAGAAAAGCCCCTAGCTGATACGCAGTATTTT
CASSQEKPLADTQYF
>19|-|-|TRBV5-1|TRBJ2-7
TGCGCCAGCAGCTTGGCGGTTAGGACTTTTGGGGAAAAGTCCTACGAGCAGTACTTC
CASSLAVRTFGEKSYEQYF
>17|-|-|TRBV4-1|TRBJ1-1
TGCGCCAGCAGCCAAGATCCGTGGGGGCCGCGGGACACTGAAGCTTTCTTT
CASSQDPWGPRDTEAFF
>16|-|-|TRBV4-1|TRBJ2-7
TGCGCCAGCAGCCAAGGTCTCAGGGGAGTCTCCTACGAGCAGTACTTC
CASSQGLRGVSYEQYF
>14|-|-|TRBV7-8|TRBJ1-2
TGTGCCAGCAGCTTAGAGGACAGTCGTCGGGGCTACACCTTC
CASSLEDSRRGYTF
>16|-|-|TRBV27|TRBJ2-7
TGTGCCAGCAGTTTCGGAGGGGGCTCGGGGACCTACGAGCAGTACTTC
CASSFGGGSGTYEQYF
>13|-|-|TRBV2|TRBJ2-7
TGTGCCAGCAGCCAAGACGGGGCCTACGAGCAGTACTTC
CASSQDGAYEQYF
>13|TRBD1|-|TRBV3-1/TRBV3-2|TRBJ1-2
TGTGCCAGCAGCCTCGGAACAGGGGAAGGCTACACCTTC
CASSLGTGEGYTF
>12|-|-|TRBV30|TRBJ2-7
TGTGCCTGGAGTATACACAGGTACGAGCAGTACTTC
CAWSIHRYEQYF
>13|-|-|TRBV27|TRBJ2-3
TGTGCCAGCAGGCCTTCCGGAGGAGATACGCAGTATTTT
CASRPSGGDTQYF
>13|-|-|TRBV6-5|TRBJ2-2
TGTGCCAGCGGGGGGAGGAACACCGGGGAGCTGTTTTTT
CASGGRNTGELFF
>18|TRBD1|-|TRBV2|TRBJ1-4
TGTGCCAGCAGTCCCCCGGGACAGGGGGCTTTGACTAATGAAAAACTGTTTTTT
CASSPPGQGALTNEKLFF
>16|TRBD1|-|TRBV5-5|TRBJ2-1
TGTGCCAGCAGACCGGGACAGGGGATTTCATACAATGAGCAGTTCTTC
CASRPGQGISYNEQFF
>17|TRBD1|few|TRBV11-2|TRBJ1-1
TGTGCCAGCAGCGCCTACGAGACAGGGTCCATGAACACTGAAGCTTTCTTT
CASSAYETGSMNTEAFF
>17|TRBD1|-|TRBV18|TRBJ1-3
TGTGCCAGCTCACCTTATGGGACAGGTCCCGCTGGAAACACCATATATTTT
CASSPYGTGPAGNTIYF
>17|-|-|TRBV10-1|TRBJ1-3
TGCGCCAGCAGTGAGTTCCTGGACTGCTACTCTGGAAACACCATATATTTT
CASSEFLDCYSGNTIYF
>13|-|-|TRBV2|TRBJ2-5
TGTGCCAGCAGTATGACTACTCAAGAGACCCAGTACTTC
CASSMTTQETQYF
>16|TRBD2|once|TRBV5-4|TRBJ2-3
TGTGCCAGCAGCTTTTCCCTAGCGGGGGGCACAGATACGCAGTATTTT
CASSFSLAGGTDTQYF
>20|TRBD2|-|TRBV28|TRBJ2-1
TGTGCCAGCAGTTTATGGCCCGGGACAGCCACGGGACTAGCTACGTATGAGCAGTTCTTC
CASSLWPGTATGLATYEQFF
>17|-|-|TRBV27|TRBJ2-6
TGTGCCAGCAGTTTAGGGTTTAGCGGCTCTGGGGCCAACGTCCTGACTTTC
CASSLGFSGSGANVLTF
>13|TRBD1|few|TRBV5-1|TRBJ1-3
TGCGCCAGCAGTACTACGACAGGGAACACCATATATTTT
CASSTTTGNTIYF
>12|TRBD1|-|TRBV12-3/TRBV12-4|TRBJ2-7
TGTGCCAGCAGTGGGACAGGGTGGTCGCAGTACTTC
CASSGTGWSQYF
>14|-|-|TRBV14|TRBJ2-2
TGTGCCAGCAGCCATTTCGCGAACACCGGGGAGCTGTTTTTT
CASSHFANTGELFF
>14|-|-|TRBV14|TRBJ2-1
TGTGCCAGCAGTCTGACAGGTACCTACAATGAGCAGTTCTTC
CASSLTGTYNEQFF
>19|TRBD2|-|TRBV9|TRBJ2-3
TGTGCCAGCAGCGTAGACACGGGTTCTAGCGGGGCCCTCCGGGATACGCAGTATTTT
CASSVDTGSSGALRDTQYF
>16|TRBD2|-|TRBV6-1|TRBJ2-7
TGTGCCAGCAGTGAACTAGCGGGGGGTCTCTCCTACGAGCAGTACTTC
CASSELAGGLSYEQYF
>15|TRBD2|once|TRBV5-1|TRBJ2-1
TGCGCCAGCAGCTTTAGCGGGGGAGACTACAATGAGCAGTTCTTC
CASSFSGGDYNEQFF
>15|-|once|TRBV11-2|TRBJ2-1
TGTGCCAGCAGCTTAGGTGACTCGGGTCTCAATGAGCAGTTCTTC
CASSLGDSGLNEQFF
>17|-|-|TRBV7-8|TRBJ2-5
TGTGCCAGCAGCTTAATCCCCCTAGCTGAGTACCAAGAGACCCAGTACTTC
CASSLIPLAEYQETQYF
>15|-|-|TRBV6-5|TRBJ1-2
TGTGCCAGCAGTTACTCGCTGCCAGGCCGCTATGGCTACACCTTC
CASSYSLPGRYGYTF
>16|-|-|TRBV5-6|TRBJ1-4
TGTGCCAGCAGCTTGGCCCCAGGACAGACTAATGAAAAACTGTTTTTT
CASSLAPGQTNEKLFF
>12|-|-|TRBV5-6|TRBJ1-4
TGTGCCAGCAGCCGACACAGTGGAAAACTGTTTTTT
CASSRHSGKLFF
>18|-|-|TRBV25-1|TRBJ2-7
TGTGCCAGCACTGGAGACAGGGGGGTAGCGGGGAGATACTACGAGCAGTACTTC
CASTGDRGVAGRYYEQYF
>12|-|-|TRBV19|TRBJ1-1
TGTGCCAGTAGTACAGGACACCCCGAAGCTTTCTTT
CASSTGHPEAFF
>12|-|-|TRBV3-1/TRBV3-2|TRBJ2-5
TGTGCCAGCAGAAAAAAAGCGGAGACCCAGTACTTC
CASRKKAETQYF
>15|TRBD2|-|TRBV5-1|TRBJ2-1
TGCGCCAGCAGCGCCACTAGCGGGAGAAACCATGAGCAGTTCTTC
CASSATSGRNHEQFF
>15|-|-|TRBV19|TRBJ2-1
TGTGCCAGTAGTAACGGGAATAGTATCCGAAATGAGCAGTTCTTC
CASSNGNSIRNEQFF
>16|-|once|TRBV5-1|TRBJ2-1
TGCGCCAGCACCCGGAGCGGGCTACACTCCTACAATGAGCAGTTCTTC
CASTRSGLHSYNEQFF
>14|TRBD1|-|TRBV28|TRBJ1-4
TGTGCCAGCAGCCCGGGACAGAGCCATGAAAAACTGTTTTTT
CASSPGQSHEKLFF
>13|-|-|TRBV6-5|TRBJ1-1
TGTGCCAGCTTGGGCAGGAAGAACACTGAAGCTTTCTTT
CASLGRKNTEAFF
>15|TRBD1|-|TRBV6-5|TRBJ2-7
TGTGCCAGTCAAGGGAAGAGGGACAGGGGAAGCGAGCAGTACTTC
CASQGKRDRGSEQYF